The T cell receptor (beta chain) under discussion was sequenced for a study of identical twins. Unique molecular identifiers were in the cDNA, with template-switch universal primer binding. A single record per CDR3 protein comes from TCRdb applying MiXCR to the 5' RACE reads. Of 420,000 or so distinct CDR3 sequences detected, less than 20% appear once; the ten largest clones hold roughly an eighth. Study results and caveats: Interpretation of the results relied on cross-sectional statistical analysis and not on following the same donors. Cord blood's abundant beta clonotypes had fewer insertions, unlike memory repertoires. Some out-of-frame alpha sequences were shared by twins, and these showed excess low generation probability.

There are many counts of this clonotype. Its cognate antigen is unknown. CDR1 is DFQATT and CDR2 is SNEGSKA in the germline V gene (reference sequence). This CDR3 region has 16 residues. The V gene end was trimmed by 0 bases and the J gene end by 1 base; junction bases not matched to a gene: 7. The sample consisted of naive T cells sorted from blood. The chain employs TRBV20-1 and TRBJ2-7; 9 bases agree with TRBD2. This clonotype was obtained from a man between 45 and 60 years old in good health. The CDR3 DNA reads TGCAGTGCTAGAGATCACGGGCGGGAGGGATCCTACGAGCAGTACTTC. Translation: CSARDHGREGSYEQYF.